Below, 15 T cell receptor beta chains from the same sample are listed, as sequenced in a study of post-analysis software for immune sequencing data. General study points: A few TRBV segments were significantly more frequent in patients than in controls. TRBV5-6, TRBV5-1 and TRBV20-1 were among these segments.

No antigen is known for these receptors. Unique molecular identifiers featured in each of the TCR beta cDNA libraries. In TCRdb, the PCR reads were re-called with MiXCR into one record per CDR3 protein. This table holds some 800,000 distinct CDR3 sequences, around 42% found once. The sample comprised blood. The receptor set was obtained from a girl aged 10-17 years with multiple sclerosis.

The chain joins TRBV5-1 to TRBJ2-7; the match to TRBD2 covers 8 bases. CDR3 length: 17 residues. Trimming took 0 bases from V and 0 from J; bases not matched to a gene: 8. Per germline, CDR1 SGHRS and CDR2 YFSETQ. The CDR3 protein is CASSLGLAGTYSYEQYF. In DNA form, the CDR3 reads TGCGCCAGCAGCTTGGGGTTAGCGGGGACTTACTCCTACGAGCAGTACTTC.

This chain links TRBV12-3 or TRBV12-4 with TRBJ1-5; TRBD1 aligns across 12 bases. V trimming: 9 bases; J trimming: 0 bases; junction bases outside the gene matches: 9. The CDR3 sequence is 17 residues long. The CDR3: CASSGTGGGNSNQPQHF. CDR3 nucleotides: TGTGCCAGTTCCGGGACAGGGGGCGGAAATAGCAATCAGCCCCAGCATTTT.

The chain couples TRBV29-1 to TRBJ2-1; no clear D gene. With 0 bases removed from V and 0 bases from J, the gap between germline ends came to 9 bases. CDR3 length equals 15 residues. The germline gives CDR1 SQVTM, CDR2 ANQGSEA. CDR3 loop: CSVEDPRSSYNEQFF. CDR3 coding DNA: TGCAGCGTTGAAGACCCCAGGAGCTCCTACAATGAGCAGTTCTTC.

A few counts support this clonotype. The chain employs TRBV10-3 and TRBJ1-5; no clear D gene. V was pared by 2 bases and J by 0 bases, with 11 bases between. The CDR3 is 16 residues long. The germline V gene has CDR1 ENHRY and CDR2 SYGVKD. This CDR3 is CAISERAAHSNQPQHF. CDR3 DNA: TGTGCCATCAGTGAGAGGGCAGCCCATAGCAATCAGCCCCAGCATTTT.

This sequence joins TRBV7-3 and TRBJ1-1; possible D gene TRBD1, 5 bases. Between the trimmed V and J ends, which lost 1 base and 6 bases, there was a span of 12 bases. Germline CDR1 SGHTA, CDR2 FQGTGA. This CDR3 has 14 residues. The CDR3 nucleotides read TGTGCCAGCAGCTTAAGTCCGGGAGGGGCTGAAGCTTTCTTT. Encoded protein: CASSLSPGGAEAFF. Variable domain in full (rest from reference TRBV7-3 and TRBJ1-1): GAGVSQTPSNKVTEKGKYVELRCDPISGHTALYWYRQSLGQGPEFLIYFQGTGAADDSGLPNDRFFAVRPEGSVSTLKIQRTERGDSAVYLCASSLSPGGAEAFFGQGTRLTVV.

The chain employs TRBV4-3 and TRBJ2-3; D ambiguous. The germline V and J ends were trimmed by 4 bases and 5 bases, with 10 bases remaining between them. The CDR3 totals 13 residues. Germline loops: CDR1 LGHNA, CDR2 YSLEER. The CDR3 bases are TGCGCCAGCAGCCGAGAAAGACGAGATACGCAGTATTTT. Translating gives CASSRERRDTQYF.

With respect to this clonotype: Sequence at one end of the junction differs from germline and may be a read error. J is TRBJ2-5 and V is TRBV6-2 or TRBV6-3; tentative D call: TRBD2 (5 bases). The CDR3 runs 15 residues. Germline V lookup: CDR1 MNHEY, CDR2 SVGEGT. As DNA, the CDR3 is TGTGCCAGCAGTCCGGGCCTGCCACGGGGAGAGACCCAGTATTTC. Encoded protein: CASSPGLPRGETQYF.

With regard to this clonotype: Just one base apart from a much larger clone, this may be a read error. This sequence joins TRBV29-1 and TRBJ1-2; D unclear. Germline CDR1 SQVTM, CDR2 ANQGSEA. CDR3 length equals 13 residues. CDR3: CSVEDFSGYGYSF. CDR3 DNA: TGCAGCGTTGAAGATTTTTCAGGCTATGGCTACAGCTTC.

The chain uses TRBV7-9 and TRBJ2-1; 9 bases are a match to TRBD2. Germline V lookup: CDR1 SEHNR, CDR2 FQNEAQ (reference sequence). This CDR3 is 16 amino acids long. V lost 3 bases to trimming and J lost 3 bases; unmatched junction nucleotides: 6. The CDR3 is CASSFSGSLNYNEQFF. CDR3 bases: TGTGCCAGCAGCTTTAGCGGGAGTCTTAACTACAATGAGCAGTTCTTC.

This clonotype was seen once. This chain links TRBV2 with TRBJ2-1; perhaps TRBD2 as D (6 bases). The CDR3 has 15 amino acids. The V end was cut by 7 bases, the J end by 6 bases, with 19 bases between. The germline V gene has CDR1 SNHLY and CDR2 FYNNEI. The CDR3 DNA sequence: TGTGCCAGCACCACCAAACTAATGGGAGGCAATGAGCAGTTCTTC. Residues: CASTTKLMGGNEQFF.

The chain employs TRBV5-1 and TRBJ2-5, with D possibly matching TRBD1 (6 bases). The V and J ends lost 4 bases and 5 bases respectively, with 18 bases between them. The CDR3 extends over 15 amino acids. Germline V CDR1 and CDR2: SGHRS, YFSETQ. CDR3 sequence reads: CASSIYGQPVETQYF. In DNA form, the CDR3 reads TGCGCCAGCAGCATCTATGGACAGCCCGTGGAGACCCAGTACTTC.

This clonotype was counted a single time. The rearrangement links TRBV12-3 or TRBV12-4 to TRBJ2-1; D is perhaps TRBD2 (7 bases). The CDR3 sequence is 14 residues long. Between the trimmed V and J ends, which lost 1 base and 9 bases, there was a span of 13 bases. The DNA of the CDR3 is TGTGCCAGCAGTTTAGGAGGGGGGGGAGCTGAGCAGTTCTTC. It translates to CASSLGGGGAEQFF.

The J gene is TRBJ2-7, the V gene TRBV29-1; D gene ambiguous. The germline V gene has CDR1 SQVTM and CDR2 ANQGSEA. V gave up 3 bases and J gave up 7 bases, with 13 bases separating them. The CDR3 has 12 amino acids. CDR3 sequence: CSVEVAVGEQYF. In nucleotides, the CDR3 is TGCAGCGTTGAGGTGGCTGTTGGGGAGCAGTACTTC.

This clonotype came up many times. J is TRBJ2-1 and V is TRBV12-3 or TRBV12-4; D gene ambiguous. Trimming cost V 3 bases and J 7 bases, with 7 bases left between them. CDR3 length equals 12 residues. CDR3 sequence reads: CASSFPGNEQFF. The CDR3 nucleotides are TGTGCCAGCAGTTTCCCCGGGAATGAGCAGTTCTTC.

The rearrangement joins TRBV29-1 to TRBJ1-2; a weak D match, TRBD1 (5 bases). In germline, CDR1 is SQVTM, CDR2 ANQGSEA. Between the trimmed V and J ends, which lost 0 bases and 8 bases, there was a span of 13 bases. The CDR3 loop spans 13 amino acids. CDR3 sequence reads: CSVEDDSPGGYTF. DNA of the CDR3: TGCAGCGTTGAAGATGACAGCCCCGGGGGCTACACCTTC. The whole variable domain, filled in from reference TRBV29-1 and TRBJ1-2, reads SAVISQKPSRDICQRGTSLTIQCQVDSQVTMMFWYRQQPGQSLTLIATANQGSEATYESGFVIDKFPISRPNLTFSTLTVSNMSPEDSSIYLCSVEDDSPGGYTFGSGTRLTVV.